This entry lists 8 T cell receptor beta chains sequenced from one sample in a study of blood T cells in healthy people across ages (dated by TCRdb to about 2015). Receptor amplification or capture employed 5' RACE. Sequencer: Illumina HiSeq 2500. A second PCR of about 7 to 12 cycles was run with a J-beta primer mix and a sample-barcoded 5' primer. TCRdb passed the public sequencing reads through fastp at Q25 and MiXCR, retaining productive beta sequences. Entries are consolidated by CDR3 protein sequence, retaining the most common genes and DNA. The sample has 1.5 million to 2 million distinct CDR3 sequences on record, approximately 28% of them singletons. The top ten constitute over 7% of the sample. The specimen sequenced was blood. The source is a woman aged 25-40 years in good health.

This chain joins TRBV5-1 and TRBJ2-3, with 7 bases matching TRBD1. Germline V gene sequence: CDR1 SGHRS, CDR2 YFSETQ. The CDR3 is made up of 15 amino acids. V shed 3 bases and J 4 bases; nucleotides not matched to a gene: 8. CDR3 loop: CASSWMGQSADTQYF. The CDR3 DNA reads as TGCGCCAGCAGCTGGATGGGACAGTCCGCAGATACGCAGTATTTT.

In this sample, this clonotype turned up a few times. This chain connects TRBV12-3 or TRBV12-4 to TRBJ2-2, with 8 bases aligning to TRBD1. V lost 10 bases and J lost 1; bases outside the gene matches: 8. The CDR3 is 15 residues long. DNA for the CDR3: TGTGCCATCCTCCCTGGGACAGGGAACACCGGGGAGCTGTTTTTT. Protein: CAILPGTGNTGELFF.

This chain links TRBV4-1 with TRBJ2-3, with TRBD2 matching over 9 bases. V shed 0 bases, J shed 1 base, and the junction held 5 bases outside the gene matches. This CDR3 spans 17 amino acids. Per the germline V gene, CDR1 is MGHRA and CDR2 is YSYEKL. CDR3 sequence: CASSQELASGGTDTQYF. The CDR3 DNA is TGCGCCAGCAGCCAAGAGTTGGCTAGCGGGGGCACAGATACGCAGTATTTT.

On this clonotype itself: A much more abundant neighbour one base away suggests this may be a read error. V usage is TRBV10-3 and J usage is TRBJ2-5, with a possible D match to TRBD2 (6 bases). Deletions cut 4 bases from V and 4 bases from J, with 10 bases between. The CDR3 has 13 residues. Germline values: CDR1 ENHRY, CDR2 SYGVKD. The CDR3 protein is CAISVDGGETQYF. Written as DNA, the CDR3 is TGTGCCATCAGTGTTGACGGGGGAGAGACCCAGTACTTC.

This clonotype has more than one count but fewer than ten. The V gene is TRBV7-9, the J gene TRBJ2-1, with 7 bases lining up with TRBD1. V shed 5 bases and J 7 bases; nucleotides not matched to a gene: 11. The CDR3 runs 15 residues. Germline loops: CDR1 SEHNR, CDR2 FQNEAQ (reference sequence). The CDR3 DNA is TGTGCCAGCAGCATTAACAGGGGAGTCATGAATGAGCAGTTCTTC. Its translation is CASSINRGVMNEQFF.

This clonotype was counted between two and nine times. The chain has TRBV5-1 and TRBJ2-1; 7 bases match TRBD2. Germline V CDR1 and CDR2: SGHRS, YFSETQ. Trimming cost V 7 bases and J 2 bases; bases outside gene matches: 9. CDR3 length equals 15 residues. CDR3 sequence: CASSAGVLTYNEQFF. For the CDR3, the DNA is TGCGCCAGCTCGGCGGGGGTCCTCACCTACAATGAGCAGTTCTTC.

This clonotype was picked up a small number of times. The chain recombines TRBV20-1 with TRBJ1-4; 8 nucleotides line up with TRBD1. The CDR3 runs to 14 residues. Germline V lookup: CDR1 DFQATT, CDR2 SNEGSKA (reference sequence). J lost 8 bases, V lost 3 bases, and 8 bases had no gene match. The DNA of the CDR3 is TGCAGTGCTAGGAAAACAGGGGGTACGGAAAAACTGTTTTTT. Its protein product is CSARKTGGTEKLFF.

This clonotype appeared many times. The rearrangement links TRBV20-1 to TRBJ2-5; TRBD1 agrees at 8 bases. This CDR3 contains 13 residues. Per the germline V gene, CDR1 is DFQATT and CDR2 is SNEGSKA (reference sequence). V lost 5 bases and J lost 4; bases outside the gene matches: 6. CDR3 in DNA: TGCAGTGCTGGACAGGGAGGTGCAGAGACCCAGTACTTC. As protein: CSAGQGGAETQYF.